Below are 8 T cell receptor beta chains sequenced from a single sample in a study of T cell responses to AZD1222 COVID-19 vaccine. Data came from immunoSEQ multiplex PCR; TCRdb stores just in-frame clones and leaves some out. This table holds 150,000 to 190,000 clones, about 90% found once. Sequenced material: peripheral blood, taken 28 days after the second AZD1222 dose. These receptors all come from an adult who received the AZD1222 COVID-19 vaccine.

The chain couples TRBV7-9 to TRBJ2-3; D gene uncertain. CDR3 size: 12 residues. CDR1 and CDR2 from the germline V gene are SEHNR and FQNEAQ (reference sequence). V gave up 5 bases and J gave up 2 bases, with 5 bases separating them. As DNA, the CDR3 is TGTGCCAGCAGCCCAACCACAGATACGCAGTATTTT. It encodes CASSPTTDTQYF.

The V gene is TRBV24-1, the J gene TRBJ2-3, with TRBD2 matching over 7 bases. The V and J ends lost 6 bases and 1 base, in that order; junction bases with no gene match: 6. The germline gives CDR1 KGHDR, CDR2 SFDVKD. This CDR3 comprises 15 residues. The CDR3 DNA sequence: TGTGCCACCAGTTTTACTAGCGCCCGCACAGATACGCAGTATTTT. Encoded protein: CATSFTSARTDTQYF.

The rearrangement uses TRBV3-1 (or the pseudogene TRBV3-2) and TRBJ2-7; the match to TRBD1 covers 7 bases. Trimming cost V 11 bases and J 10 bases; bases outside gene matches: 5. This CDR3 is 9 amino acids long. The germline V gene has CDR1 LGHDT and CDR2 YNNKEL (reference sequence). CDR3 sequence (DNA): TGTGCCTTAAGGGGGCCACAGTACTTC. This translates into CALRGPQYF.

The chain joins TRBV3-1 (or the pseudogene TRBV3-2) to TRBJ2-2; weak D call: TRBD1 (6 bases). The CDR3 covers 15 residues. V lost 4 bases to trimming and J lost 1 base, with 10 bases between them. Germline CDR1 and CDR2: LGHDT and YNNKEL (reference sequence). The CDR3 DNA is TGTGCCAGCAGCCGGCCGGGACAGAACACCGGGGAGCTGTTTTTT. As protein: CASSRPGQNTGELFF.

CDR3 amino acids: CASSLDRAGGVLNEQFF. CDR3 in DNA: TGCGCCAGCAGCTTGGATCGGGCGGGAGGGGTACTCAATGAGCAGTTCTTC. The V call is TRBV5-1, the J call TRBJ2-1, with 9 bases that match TRBD2. This CDR3 contains 17 residues. J was trimmed by 6 bases and V by 0 bases; bases with no gene match: 10. Looked up from germline, CDR1 is SGHRS and CDR2 is YFSETQ.

The genes are TRBV15 and TRBJ2-5; D is possibly TRBD2 (6 bases). The CDR3 is 14 residues long. The V gene lost 0 bases and the J gene lost 5 bases, with 10 bases spanning the gap. Germline V gene data show CDR1 as LNHNV and CDR2 as YYDKDF (reference sequence). The CDR3 region has the DNA TGTGCCACCAGCAGAGATAAACTAGCTGAGACCCAGTACTTC. Protein: CATSRDKLAETQYF.

The chain has TRBV6-5 and TRBJ1-5; tentatively, D is TRBD1 (6 bases). V dropped 2 bases and J dropped 0 bases, with 11 bases sitting between them. CDR1 MNHEY and CDR2 SVGAGI come from the germline V gene. This CDR3 has 16 residues. CDR3 DNA: TGTGCCAGCAGTTACGACAGGACAATTAGCAATCAGCCCCAGCATTTT. Translated, it gives CASSYDRTISNQPQHF.

This clone was recorded only once. The gene calls are TRBV10-3 and TRBJ1-4, with 7 bases matching TRBD1. V trimming: 11 bases; J trimming: 7 bases; junction bases outside the gene matches: 7. CDR1 is ENHRY, CDR2 SYGVKD, per germline. The CDR3 loop spans 12 amino acids. The CDR3 DNA reads as TGTGCCTCCGCCGCAGGGGGTGAAAAACTGTTTTTT. Its translation: CASAAGGEKLFF.